This T cell receptor beta chain stems from a study of T-cell memory formation after mild COVID-19. This clonotype was detected a few times. TCRdb used MiXCR to reprocess the 5' RACE reads, holding one entry per CDR3 protein. The sample contains hundreds of thousands of distinct CDR3 sequences, about a sixth of which appear only once. The CDR3 loop spans 13 amino acids. In germline, CDR1 is LGHNA, CDR2 YNFKEQ. V lost 1 base to trimming and J lost 4 bases, with 6 bases between them. The V and J genes are TRBV4-2 and TRBJ2-3; D gene uncertain. This clonotype originated in a man younger than 30 who had mild COVID-19 (a few samples of this study predate the infection). Cell type and time point are not known. Sample: PBMCs or a T cell subset sorted from them (not recorded which). The CDR3 bases are TGTGCCAGCAGCCAAGGGTCATCAGATACGCAGTATTTT. Protein product: CASSQGSSDTQYF.